This is a list of T cell receptor beta chains from one sample in a study of cytotoxic CD8 clonotypes in ibrutinib-treated CLL. Method: immunoSEQ multiplex PCR; TCRdb's copy keeps in-frame clones and lacks some. The data show about 140,000 clones, 80% seen once. The sequencing here drew on PBMCs, taken after 36 months of ibrutinib treatment. These receptors were taken from a human donor with chronic lymphocytic leukemia. Each CDR3 is given without its conserved first and last residue. A D gene is named only where the DNA matches it firmly.

CDR3 protein,D gene,V gene
ASSLSILSGNTIY,.,TRBV13
ASSLVEGQATFLANYGYT,TRBD1,TRBV7-6
ASSPTSGSNEQF,TRBD2,TRBV11-3
ASSKEQFISNYGYT,.,TRBV21-1
ASSTQQGNEQY,.,TRBV5-1
AGRRTSGTYEQY,TRBD2,TRBV6-5
ASEGYEQY,.,TRBV7-9
ASSREGGPWEQY,TRBD2,TRBV7-2
ASSEAGGAGGLKQY,TRBD1,TRBV6-1
ASGLGGTGAYGYT,TRBD1,TRBV12-5
ASSEISGANVLT,.,TRBV6-4
ASRRTGAHNQPQH,TRBD1,TRBV6-1
ASSLIGPRYNEQF,.,TRBV5-6
ASSLRGYTDTQY,.,TRBV13
ASSGTAYEQY,TRBD1,TRBV7-9
ASSLGQDYGYT,.,TRBV5-4
ASSLFYRGRDYGYT,.,TRBV28
AWRQGTDTGELF,.,TRBV30
ASKRPGPAGGTDTQY,.,TRBV5-1
ASSEGQGRYNEQF,TRBD1,TRBV2
ASSANRVDTQY,.,TRBV19
ASLQGGTQGDEAF,.,TRBV18
ASSVPSGFPGDGELF,TRBD2,TRBV25-1
SILPNYGYT,.,TRBV20-1
ATRVSYEQY,.,TRBV28
ASSQEPLNTEAF,.,TRBV4-2
ASSPRQRGRGTEAF,.,TRBV11-1
ASFFLGAGANVLT,.,TRBV16
ASSSAGWKNEKLF,.,TRBV11-2
ASSIGENYGYT,.,TRBV28
ASSQDSRRNRGYT,.,TRBV4-1
ASSQVPHDRGIYSNQPQH,TRBD1,TRBV4-1
ASRLGEGSYNEQF,TRBD2,TRBV19
ASSPRQGDNQPQH,TRBD1,TRBV4-1
ASSYWAGETYEQY,TRBD2,TRBV6-6
AWSVQGVQPQH,.,TRBV30
AWSVQPNQPQH,.,TRBV30
ASSLAGGSMDTQY,TRBD2,TRBV5-1
ASSGLDRAQPQH,TRBD1,TRBV2
ASSFNYRGSYKTRAF,TRBD1,TRBV28
ASSSTGVHTEAF,TRBD1,TRBV5-1
ASSSTGTNGYT,TRBD1,TRBV5-1
ASSLTGVNNEQF,TRBD1,TRBV5-1
AWSTDEKETQY,.,TRBV30
ATQTVIPTGELF,.,TRBV6-1
ASSKWAYNTEAF,.,TRBV13
ASSNPQGPPSYEQY,.,TRBV7-2
ASSTPRAGGFQPQH,TRBD1,TRBV19
ASSEGHHSSYEQY,.,TRBV9